Shown below are 21 T cell receptor beta chains from a single sample sequenced in a study of blood T cell repertoires in COVID-19 (TCRdb year 2020). The library was prepared using the immunoSEQ multiplex PCR assay. The immuneACCESS repertoire file appears here via TCRdb, limited to in-frame rearrangements. These files lack a portion of the clones; in checked studies, under half of the deficit traces to unresolved V genes, and the cause of the others is not known. The sample profile shows 35,000 to 50,000 clones; 89% of them were found once. The ten largest clones capture around a sixth of the sample. The sequenced sample consisted of peripheral blood. The receptor source for this set is a man between 65 and 79 years old with active COVID-19.

The rearrangement joins TRBV10-3 to TRBJ2-3, with a possible D match to TRBD2 (7 bases). Deletions cut 7 bases from V and 3 bases from J, with 17 bases between. Germline V CDR1 and CDR2: ENHRY, SYGVKD. CDR3 length equals 15 residues. CDR3 region: CAITEGGGATDTQYF. Here the CDR3 DNA reads TGTGCCATCACGGAAGGAGGGGGGGCAACAGATACGCAGTATTTT.

The chain joins TRBV5-1 to TRBJ2-2; 7 bases are a match to TRBD1. Germline V gene data show CDR1 as SGHRS and CDR2 as YFSETQ. The CDR3 has 15 amino acids. Trimming removed 3 bases from V and 2 bases from J; junction bases left unmatched: 4. The CDR3 DNA follows: TGCGCCAGCAGCTGGGACAGCCTCAACACCGGGGAGCTGTTTTTT. Protein product: CASSWDSLNTGELFF.

The CDR3 sequence is CASSVWDRGRPDGYTF. CDR3 bases: TGTGCCAGCAGCGTATGGGACAGGGGGCGGCCGGATGGCTACACCTTC. The genes are TRBV9 and TRBJ1-2; 12 nucleotides agree with TRBD1. The CDR3 is 16 amino acids. Germline V CDR1 and CDR2: SGDLS, YYNGEE. After removal of 1 base from V and 6 bases from J, the junction contained 7 bases not matched to a gene.

CDR3 sequence (DNA): TGTGCCAGCAGTGTCACAGGGATGGCAGATGGCTACACCTTC. It codes for CASSVTGMADGYTF. The rearrangement links TRBV28 to TRBJ1-2; D perhaps matches TRBD1 (6 bases). V dropped 5 bases and J dropped 6 bases, with 16 bases sitting between them. The CDR3 contains 14 residues. Germline CDR1 MDHEN, CDR2 SYDVKM.

J is TRBJ2-7 and V is TRBV4-3, with 7 bases that match TRBD1. This CDR3 has 14 residues. The germline gives CDR1 LGHNA, CDR2 YSLEER. Trimming cost V 0 bases and J 6 bases; bases outside gene matches: 5. The CDR3 bases are TGCGCCAGCAGCCAAGAGCCGACAGGGACCGAGCAGTACTTC. Residues: CASSQEPTGTEQYF.

This sequence joins TRBV7-2 and TRBJ1-2, with TRBD1 as a possible D gene (6 bases). Trimming cost V 2 bases and J 0 bases, with 10 bases left between them. This CDR3 contains 15 residues. The V gene's germline CDR1 is SGHTA and CDR2 FQGNSA. The CDR3 DNA reads TGTGCCAGCAGCTTAAAACAGGGTCCTAACTATGGCTACACCTTC. It is translated as CASSLKQGPNYGYTF. The full variable domain, rest sourced from reference TRBV7-2 and TRBJ1-2, is GAGVSQSPSNKVTEKGKDVELRCDPISGHTALYWYRQSLGQGLEFLIYFQGNSAPDKSGLPSDRFSAERTGGSVSTLTIQRTQQEDSAVYLCASSLKQGPNYGYTFGSGTRLTVV.

The chain combines TRBV18 with TRBJ1-2, with D tentatively TRBD1 (6 bases). Trimming pared 1 base from V and 4 bases from J, leaving 16 bases between. Germline values: CDR1 KGHSH, CDR2 LQKENI. This CDR3 has 16 residues. CDR3 protein: CASSPQLEGGAYGYTF. In DNA, the CDR3 is TGTGCCAGCTCACCACAACTCGAAGGGGGTGCCTATGGCTACACCTTC.

The chain employs TRBV19 and TRBJ1-4; 9 bases agree with TRBD1. Germline V CDR1 and CDR2: LNHDA, SQIVND (reference sequence). The CDR3 consists of 14 residues. Unmatched junction bases numbered 1, after V lost 5 bases and J lost 3 bases. The CDR3 DNA is TGTGCCAGTAGTCGACAGGGGGCTAATGAAAAACTGTTTTTT. Its protein is CASSRQGANEKLFF. The full variable domain, with the rest looked up from reference TRBV19 and TRBJ1-4, is DGGITQSPKYLFRKEGQNVTLSCEQNLNHDAMYWYRQDPGQGLRLIYYSQIVNDFQKGDIAEGYSVSREKKESFPLTVTSAQKNPTAFYLCASSRQGANEKLFFGSGTQLSVL.

This clone was seen just once. The chain couples TRBV6-5 to TRBJ2-7; 7 positions agree with TRBD1. Per the germline V gene, CDR1 is MNHEY and CDR2 is SVGAGI. V trimming: 6 bases; J trimming: 0 bases; junction bases outside the gene matches: 8. The CDR3 has 15 residues. The DNA for the CDR3 is TGTGCCAGCAGGACAGGGACAGCGAGCTCCTACGAGCAGTACTTC. It yields the protein CASRTGTASSYEQYF.

The chain links TRBV9 to TRBJ2-7; TRBD1 aligns across 9 bases. The V gene's germline CDR1 is SGDLS and CDR2 YYNGEE. V trimming: 4 bases; J trimming: 2 bases; junction bases outside the gene matches: 7. The CDR3 is made up of 15 amino acids. The CDR3: CASSMGRDRAYEQYF. The CDR3 nucleotides read TGTGCCAGCAGCATGGGTCGGGACAGGGCCTACGAGCAGTACTTC.

The rearrangement joins TRBV3-1 (or the pseudogene TRBV3-2) to TRBJ2-3, with D perhaps matching TRBD2 (6 bases). Germline V CDR1 and CDR2: LGHDT, YNNKEL (reference sequence). This CDR3 region has 19 residues. Trimming removed 6 bases from V and 4 bases from J, with 29 bases in between. The CDR3 spells CASSPRWGLAGRDADTQYF. The CDR3 nucleotides are TGTGCCAGCAGTCCCAGATGGGGGTTGGCGGGGCGAGACGCAGATACGCAGTATTTT.

The chain has TRBV7-2 and TRBJ2-1; TRBD1 matches at 7 bases. This CDR3 has 14 amino acids. Germline CDR1 and CDR2: SGHTA and FQGNSA. Germline trimming cut 1 base from V and 9 bases from J; bases unmatched to any gene: 6. The CDR3 loop is CASSLGTTGIEQFF. In nucleotides, the CDR3 is TGTGCCAGCAGCTTAGGGACGACAGGGATTGAGCAGTTCTTC.

This chain joins TRBV6-2 or TRBV6-3 and TRBJ2-1; 7 nucleotides agree with TRBD1. The CDR3 is made up of 16 amino acids. CDR1 and CDR2 from the germline V gene are MNHEY and SVGEGT. The V and J ends lost 6 bases and 5 bases, in that order; junction bases with no gene match: 13. The CDR3 nucleotides read TGTGCCAGCAGCCTACCAGAGGACAGGCTCAACAATGAGCAGTTCTTC. It translates to CASSLPEDRLNNEQFF.

V usage is TRBV18 and J usage is TRBJ2-3; TRBD2 matches 11 bases. J lost 5 bases, V lost 8 bases, and 6 bases had no gene match. Germline lookup yields CDR1 KGHSH and CDR2 LQKENI. This CDR3 has 14 residues. As DNA, the CDR3 is TGTGCCAGCAACAATCTAGCGGGGGGAGATACGCAGTATTTT. Its protein is CASNNLAGGDTQYF.

The chain combines TRBV19 with TRBJ1-5, with 7 nucleotides matching TRBD1. The CDR3 length is 14 residues. V lost 2 bases to trimming and J lost 6 bases; unmatched junction nucleotides: 4. Germline values: CDR1 LNHDA, CDR2 SQIVND (reference sequence). The CDR3 loop is CASSIRTGGQPQHF. In DNA, the CDR3 is TGTGCCAGTAGTATAAGGACAGGAGGTCAGCCCCAGCATTTT. The full variable domain, rest sourced from reference TRBV19 and TRBJ1-5, is DGGITQSPKYLFRKEGQNVTLSCEQNLNHDAMYWYRQDPGQGLRLIYYSQIVNDFQKGDIAEGYSVSREKKESFPLTVTSAQKNPTAFYLCASSIRTGGQPQHFGDGTRLSIL.

The gene calls are TRBV11-1 and TRBJ2-7; no clear D gene. The V and J ends lost 2 bases and 3 bases respectively, with 5 bases between them. The germline V gene encodes CDR1 SGHAT and CDR2 FQDESV (reference sequence). The CDR3 loop spans 12 amino acids. The CDR3 loop is CASSLNSYEQYF. The CDR3 DNA reads TGTGCCAGCAGCTTAAATAGCTACGAGCAGTACTTC.

The gene calls are TRBV5-6 and TRBJ2-1; a possible D gene is TRBD1 (6 bases). The V and J ends lost 1 base and 3 bases respectively, with 14 bases between them. The V gene's germline CDR1 is SGHDT and CDR2 YYEEEE. The CDR3 is 16 amino acids. The CDR3 DNA is TGTGCCAGCAGCTTGTCAGCAGGGGAGCACTACAATGAGCAGTTCTTC. It translates to CASSLSAGEHYNEQFF.

A single count supports this clone. J is TRBJ1-5 and V is TRBV27; 7 positions agree with TRBD1. Trimming cost V 5 bases and J 5 bases; bases outside gene matches: 9. The CDR3 is 15 residues long. CDR1 and CDR2 from the germline V gene are MNHEY and SMNVEV (reference sequence). CDR3: CASSRTGIGDQPQHF. CDR3 nucleotide sequence: TGTGCCAGCAGTAGGACAGGCATAGGGGATCAGCCCCAGCATTTT.

CDR3 loop: CASSSSIHEQYF. DNA of the CDR3: TGTGCCAGCAGCTCTAGCATCCACGAGCAGTACTTC. The V gene is TRBV2, the J gene TRBJ2-7; D is perhaps TRBD2 (5 bases). This CDR3 is 12 amino acids long. Between the trimmed V and J ends, which lost 6 bases and 5 bases, there was a span of 11 bases. Germline CDR1 reads SNHLY; CDR2 reads FYNNEI.

This chain joins TRBV4-3 and TRBJ2-1, with 10 bases aligning to TRBD2. This CDR3 comprises 16 residues. After removal of 4 bases from V and 8 bases from J, the junction contained 11 bases not matched to a gene. The V gene's germline CDR1 is LGHNA and CDR2 YSLEER. The CDR3 nucleotides read TGCGCCAGCAGCCCGAAGATAGCGGGGGGCGGGGATGAGCAGTTCTTC. Encoded protein: CASSPKIAGGGDEQFF.

The chain recombines TRBV5-5 with TRBJ2-7; possible D gene TRBD2, 6 bases. Trimming took off 3 bases at V and 7 bases at J, with 14 bases between the two ends. CDR3 length: 13 amino acids. Per germline, CDR1 SGHKS and CDR2 YYEKEE (reference sequence). CDR3 DNA: TGTGCCAGCAGCTCCGGACTACTTCTGGAGCAGTACTTC. Amino acids: CASSSGLLLEQYF.